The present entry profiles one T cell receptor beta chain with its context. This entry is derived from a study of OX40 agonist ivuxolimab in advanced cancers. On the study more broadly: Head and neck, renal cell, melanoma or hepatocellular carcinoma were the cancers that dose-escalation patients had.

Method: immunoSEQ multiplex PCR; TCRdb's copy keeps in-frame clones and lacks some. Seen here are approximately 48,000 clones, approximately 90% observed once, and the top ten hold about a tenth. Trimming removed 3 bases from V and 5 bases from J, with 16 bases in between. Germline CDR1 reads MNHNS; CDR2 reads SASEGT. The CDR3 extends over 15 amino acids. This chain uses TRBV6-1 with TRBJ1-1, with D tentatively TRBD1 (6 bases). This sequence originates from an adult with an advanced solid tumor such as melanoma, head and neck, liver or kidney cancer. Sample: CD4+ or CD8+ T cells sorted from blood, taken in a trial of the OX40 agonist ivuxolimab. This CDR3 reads CASSDARTAWTEAFF. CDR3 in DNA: TGTGCCAGCAGTGATGCTCGGACAGCTTGGACTGAAGCTTTCTTT.